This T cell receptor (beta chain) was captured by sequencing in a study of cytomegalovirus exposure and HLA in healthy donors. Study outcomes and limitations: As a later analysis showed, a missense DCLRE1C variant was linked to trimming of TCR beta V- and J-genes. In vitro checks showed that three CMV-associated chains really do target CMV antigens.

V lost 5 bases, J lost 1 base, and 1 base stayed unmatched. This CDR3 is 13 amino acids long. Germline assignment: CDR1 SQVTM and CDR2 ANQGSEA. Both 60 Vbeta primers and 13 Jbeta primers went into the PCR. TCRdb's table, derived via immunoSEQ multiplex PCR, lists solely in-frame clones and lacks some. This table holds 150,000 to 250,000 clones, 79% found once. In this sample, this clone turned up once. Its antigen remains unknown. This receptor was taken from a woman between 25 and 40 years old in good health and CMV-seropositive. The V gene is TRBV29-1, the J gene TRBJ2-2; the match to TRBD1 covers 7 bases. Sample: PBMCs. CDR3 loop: CSVQGVNTGELFF. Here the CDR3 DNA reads TGCAGCGTTCAGGGGGTGAACACCGGGGAGCTGTTTTTT.